The 5 T cell receptor beta chains reported below all come from one sample, sequenced in a study of blood T cell repertoires in COVID-19. Sequencing was performed with immunoSEQ multiplex PCR; in TCRdb, only in-frame clones are kept and a portion is missing. Among fewer than 300,000 clones, more than 65% were seen once, and the ten largest hold around 2.9%. The specimen sequenced was peripheral blood. These receptors were collected from a young woman with acute or convalescent COVID-19.

The rearrangement joins TRBV29-1 to TRBJ2-1, with TRBD2 as a possible D gene (5 bases). Trimming took off 0 bases at V and 14 bases at J, with 23 bases between the two ends. The CDR3 has 15 amino acids. CDR1 and CDR2 from the germline V gene are SQVTM and ANQGSEA. The CDR3: CSVEDEEEPVRVEFF. CDR3 bases: TGCAGCGTTGAAGATGAGGAGGAGCCGGTAAGGGTAGAGTTCTTC.

The gene calls are TRBV10-2 and TRBJ2-3; D unresolved. The CDR3 is made up of 12 amino acids. Germline V gene sequence: CDR1 WSHSY, CDR2 SAAADI. V was trimmed by 3 bases and J by 6 bases, leaving 7 bases between them. The CDR3: CASSDSRDTQYF. CDR3 in DNA: TGCGCCAGCAGTGATTCGCGGGATACGCAGTATTTT.

The V gene is TRBV6-2 or TRBV6-3, the J gene TRBJ1-5; D possibly corresponds to TRBD1 (6 bases). CDR3 size: 15 residues. Germline V gene sequence: CDR1 MNHEY, CDR2 SVGEGT. Trimming removed 0 bases at V and 3 bases at J, with 9 bases between. The CDR3: CASSYSSGANQPQHF. In DNA, the CDR3 is TGTGCCAGCAGTTACTCATCAGGGGCCAATCAGCCCCAGCATTTT.

This clone was found a few times. The chain links TRBV12-3 or TRBV12-4 to TRBJ1-1; no definite D call. CDR3 length: 11 amino acids. Trimming pared 6 bases from V and 4 bases from J, leaving 6 bases between. Written as DNA, the CDR3 is TGTGCCAGCAGGTACTCCACTGAAGCTTTCTTT. Translated: CASRYSTEAFF.

This clone has a handful of counts. The chain links TRBV11-2 to TRBJ1-4, with 10 bases that match TRBD1. The CDR3 length is 16 residues. V gave up 0 bases and J gave up 7 bases; unmatched junction bases: 5. Germline V gene lookup returns CDR1 SGHAT and CDR2 FQNNGV. The CDR3: CASSLEAGTGAEKLFF. For the CDR3, the DNA is TGTGCCAGCAGCTTAGAAGCCGGGACAGGGGCTGAAAAACTGTTTTTT.